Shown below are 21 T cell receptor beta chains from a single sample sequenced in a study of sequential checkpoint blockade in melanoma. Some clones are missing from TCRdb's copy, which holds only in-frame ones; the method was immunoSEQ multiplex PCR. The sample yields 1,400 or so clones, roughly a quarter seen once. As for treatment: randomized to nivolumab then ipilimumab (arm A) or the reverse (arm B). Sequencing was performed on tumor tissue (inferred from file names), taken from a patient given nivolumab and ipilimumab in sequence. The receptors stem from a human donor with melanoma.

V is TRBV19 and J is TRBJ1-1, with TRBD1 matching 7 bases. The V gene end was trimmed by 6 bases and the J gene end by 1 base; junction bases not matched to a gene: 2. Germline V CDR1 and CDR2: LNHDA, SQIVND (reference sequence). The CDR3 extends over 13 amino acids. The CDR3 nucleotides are TGTGCCAGTAGCGACAGGGCGAACACTGAAGCTTTCTTT. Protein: CASSDRANTEAFF.

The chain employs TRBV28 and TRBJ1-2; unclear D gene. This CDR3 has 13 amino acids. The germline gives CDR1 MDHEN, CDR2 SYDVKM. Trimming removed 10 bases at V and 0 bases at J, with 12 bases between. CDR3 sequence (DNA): TGTGCCACCTTGGGAGGTGCTAACTATGGCTACACCTTC. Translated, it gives CATLGGANYGYTF.

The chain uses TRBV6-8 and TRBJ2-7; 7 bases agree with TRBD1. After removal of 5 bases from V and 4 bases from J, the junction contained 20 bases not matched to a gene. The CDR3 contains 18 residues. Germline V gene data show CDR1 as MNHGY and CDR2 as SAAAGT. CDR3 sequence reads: CASSPPLVFGQGDYEQYF. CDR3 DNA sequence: TGTGCCAGCAGTCCCCCGCTTGTTTTCGGCCAGGGGGATTACGAGCAGTACTTC.

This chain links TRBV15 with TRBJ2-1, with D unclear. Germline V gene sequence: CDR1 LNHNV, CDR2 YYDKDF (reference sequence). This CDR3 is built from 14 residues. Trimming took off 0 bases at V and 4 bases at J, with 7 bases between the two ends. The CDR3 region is CATSRDLLYNEQFF. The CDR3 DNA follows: TGTGCCACCAGCAGAGACCTACTATACAATGAGCAGTTCTTC.

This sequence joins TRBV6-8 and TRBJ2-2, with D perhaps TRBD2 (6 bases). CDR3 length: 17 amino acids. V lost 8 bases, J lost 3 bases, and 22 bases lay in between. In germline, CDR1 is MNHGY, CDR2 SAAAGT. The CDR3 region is CASGLGRAMLDTGELFF. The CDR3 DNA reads TGTGCCAGCGGCCTCGGGAGAGCTATGCTGGACACCGGGGAGCTGTTTTTT.

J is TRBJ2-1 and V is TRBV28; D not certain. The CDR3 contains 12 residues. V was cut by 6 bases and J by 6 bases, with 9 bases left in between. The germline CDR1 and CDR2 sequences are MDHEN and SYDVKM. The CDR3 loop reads CASRDLRNEQFF. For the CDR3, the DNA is TGTGCCAGCAGGGATTTACGCAATGAGCAGTTCTTC.

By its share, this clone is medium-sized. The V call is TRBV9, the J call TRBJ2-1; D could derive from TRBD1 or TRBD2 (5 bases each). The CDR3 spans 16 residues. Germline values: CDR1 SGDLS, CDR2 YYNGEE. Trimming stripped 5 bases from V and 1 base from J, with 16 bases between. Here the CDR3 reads CASSEPQGESYNEQFF. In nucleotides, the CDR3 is TGTGCCAGCAGTGAACCGCAGGGAGAATCCTACAATGAGCAGTTCTTC.

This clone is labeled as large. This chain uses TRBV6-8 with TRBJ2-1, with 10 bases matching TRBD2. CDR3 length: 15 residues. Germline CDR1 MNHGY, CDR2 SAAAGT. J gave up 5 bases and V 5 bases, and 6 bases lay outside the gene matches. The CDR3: CASSLSGGANNEQFF. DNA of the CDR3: TGTGCCAGCAGTCTGAGCGGGGGGGCGAACAATGAGCAGTTCTTC.

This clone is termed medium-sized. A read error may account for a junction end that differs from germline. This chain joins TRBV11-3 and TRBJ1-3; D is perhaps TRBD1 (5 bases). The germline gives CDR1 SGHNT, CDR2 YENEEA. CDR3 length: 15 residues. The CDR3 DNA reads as TGTGCCAGCAGCTTACAGCTCGGGGCTGGTAACACCATATATTTT. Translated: CASSLQLGAGNTIYF.

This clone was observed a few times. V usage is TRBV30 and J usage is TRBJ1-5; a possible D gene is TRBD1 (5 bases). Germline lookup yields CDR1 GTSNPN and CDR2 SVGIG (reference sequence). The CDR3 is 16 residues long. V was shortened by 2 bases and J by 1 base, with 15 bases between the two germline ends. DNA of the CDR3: TGTGCCTGGAGTAAAGGGGACGGTTTCAGCAATCAGCCCCAGCATTTT. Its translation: CAWSKGDGFSNQPQHF.

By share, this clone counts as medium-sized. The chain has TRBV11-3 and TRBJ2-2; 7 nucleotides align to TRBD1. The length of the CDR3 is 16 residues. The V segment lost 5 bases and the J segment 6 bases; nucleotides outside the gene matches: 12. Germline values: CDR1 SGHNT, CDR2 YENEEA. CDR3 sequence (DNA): TGTGCCAGCAGCGCGGCAGGGGGTGGGTTCGCCGGGGAGCTGTTTTTT. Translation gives CASSAAGGGFAGELFF.

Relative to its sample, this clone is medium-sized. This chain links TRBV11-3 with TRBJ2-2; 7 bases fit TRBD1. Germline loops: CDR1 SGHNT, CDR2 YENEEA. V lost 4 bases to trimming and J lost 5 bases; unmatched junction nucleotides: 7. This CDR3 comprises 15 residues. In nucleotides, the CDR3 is TGTGCCAGCAGCTCCCGGGACAGTAGAACCGGGGAGCTGTTTTTT. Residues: CASSSRDSRTGELFF.

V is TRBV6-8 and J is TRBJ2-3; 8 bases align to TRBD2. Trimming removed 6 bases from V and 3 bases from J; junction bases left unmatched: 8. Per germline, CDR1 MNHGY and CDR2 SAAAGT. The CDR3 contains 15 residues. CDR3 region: CASSSRGGFTDTQYF. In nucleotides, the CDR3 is TGTGCCAGCAGCTCCCGGGGGGGCTTTACAGATACGCAGTATTTT.

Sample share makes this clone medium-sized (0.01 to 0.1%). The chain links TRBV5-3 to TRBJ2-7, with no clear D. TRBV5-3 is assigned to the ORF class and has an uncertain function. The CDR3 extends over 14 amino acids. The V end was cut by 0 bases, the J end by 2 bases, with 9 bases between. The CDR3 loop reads CARSLVRSPYEQYF. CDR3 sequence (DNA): TGTGCCAGAAGCTTGGTTCGCTCACCCTACGAGCAGTACTTC.

The CDR3 DNA reads TGTGCCAGTAGTCTACCGGGACAGGGACCCTACGAGCAGTACTTC. Its translation is CASSLPGQGPYEQYF. The chain carries TRBV19 and TRBJ2-7, with 9 bases fitting TRBD1. Looked up from germline, CDR1 is LNHDA and CDR2 is SQIVND (reference sequence). The CDR3 is 15 residues long. The V and J ends lost 5 bases and 2 bases, in that order; junction bases with no gene match: 7.

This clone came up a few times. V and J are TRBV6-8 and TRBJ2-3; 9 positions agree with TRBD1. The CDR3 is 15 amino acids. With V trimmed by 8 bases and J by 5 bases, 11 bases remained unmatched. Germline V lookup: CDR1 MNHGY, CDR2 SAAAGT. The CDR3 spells CASSVVRTGVDTQYF. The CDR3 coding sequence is TGTGCCAGCTCCGTTGTGAGGACAGGGGTAGATACGCAGTATTTT.

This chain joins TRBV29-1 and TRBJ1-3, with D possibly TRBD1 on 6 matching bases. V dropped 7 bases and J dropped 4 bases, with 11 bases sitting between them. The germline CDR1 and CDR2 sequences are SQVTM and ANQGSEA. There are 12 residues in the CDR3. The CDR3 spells CSAMTGGNTIYF. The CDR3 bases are TGCAGCGCTATGACAGGAGGAAACACCATATATTTT.

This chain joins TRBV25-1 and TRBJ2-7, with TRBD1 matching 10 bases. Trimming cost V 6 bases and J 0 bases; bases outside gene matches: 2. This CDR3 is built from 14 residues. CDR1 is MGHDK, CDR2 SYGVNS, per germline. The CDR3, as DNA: TGTGCCAGCAGCAGGACAGGGGGCTCCTACGAGCAGTACTTC. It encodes CASSRTGGSYEQYF.

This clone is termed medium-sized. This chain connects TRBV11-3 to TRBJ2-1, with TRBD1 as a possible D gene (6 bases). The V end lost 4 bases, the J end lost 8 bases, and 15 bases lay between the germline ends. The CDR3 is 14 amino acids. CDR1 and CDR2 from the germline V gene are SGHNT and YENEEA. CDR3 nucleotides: TGTGCCAGCAGCTCGTCTCAGGGGAGACATGAGCAGTTCTTC. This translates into CASSSSQGRHEQFF.

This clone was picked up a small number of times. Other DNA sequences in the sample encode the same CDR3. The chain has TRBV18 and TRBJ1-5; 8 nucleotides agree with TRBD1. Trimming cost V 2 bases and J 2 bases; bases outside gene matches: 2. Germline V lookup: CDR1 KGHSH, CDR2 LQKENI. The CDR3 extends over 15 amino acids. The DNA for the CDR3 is TGTGCCAGCTCACCAGACAGGGGTGGCAATCAGCCCCAGCATTTT. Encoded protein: CASSPDRGGNQPQHF.

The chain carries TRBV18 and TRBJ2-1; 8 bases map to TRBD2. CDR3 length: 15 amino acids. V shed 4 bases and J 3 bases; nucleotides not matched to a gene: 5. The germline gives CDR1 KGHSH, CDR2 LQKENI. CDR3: CASSLNRGGYNEQFF. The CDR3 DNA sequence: TGTGCCAGCTCACTCAACCGGGGGGGCTACAATGAGCAGTTCTTC.